Listed here are 17 T cell receptor beta chains from one sample, sequenced in a study of CD8 T cells in Susac syndrome. The authors reverse transcribed 0.5 to 1 ug RNA with random hexamers. MiXCR was run by TCRdb on the immunoSEQ multiplex PCR reads, yielding one entry per CDR3 protein. The data show roughly 120,000 distinct CDR3 sequences, more than 85% seen once. The source material was CD8+ T cells from PBMCs. These receptors were collected from a human donor with multiple sclerosis.

The chain employs TRBV4-1 and TRBJ1-2; D remains ambiguous. The V end was cut by 3 bases, the J end by 4 bases, with 9 bases between. The CDR3 consists of 13 residues. Germline values: CDR1 MGHRA, CDR2 YSYEKL. DNA of the CDR3: TGCGCCAGCAGCCATACCGACCGCTATGGCTACACCTTC. As protein: CASSHTDRYGYTF.

V and J are TRBV5-1 and TRBJ2-6; the D gene is possibly TRBD1 (5 bases). Germline CDR1 is SGHRS and CDR2 is YFSETQ. The CDR3 sequence is 22 residues long. Deletions cut 0 bases from V and 0 bases from J, with 25 bases between. Here the CDR3 reads CASSLVFGAPWGASSGANVLTF. CDR3 DNA sequence: TGCGCCAGCAGCTTGGTCTTCGGCGCACCCTGGGGCGCAAGCTCTGGGGCCAACGTCCTGACTTTC.

The CDR3 bases are TGTGCCAGCAGGGGGAAAGGCTACACCTTC. It specifies CASRGKGYTF. The chain links TRBV2 to TRBJ1-2, with unresolved D. CDR1 SNHLY and CDR2 FYNNEI come from the germline V gene. This CDR3 is 10 amino acids long. V gave up 6 bases and J gave up 8 bases, with 7 bases separating them.

The DNA for the CDR3 is TGTGCCAGCAGCCCGGCGAATATTCGGACAGCCAAACTCTACAATGAGCAGTTCTTC. It codes for CASSPANIRTAKLYNEQFF. The chain employs TRBV3-1 and TRBJ2-1; a possible D gene is TRBD1 (6 bases). Germline V CDR1 and CDR2: LGHDT, YNNKEL (reference sequence). CDR3 length equals 19 residues. The germline V and J ends were trimmed by 4 bases and 3 bases, with 25 bases remaining between them.

V is TRBV24-1 and J is TRBJ1-1; D perhaps matches TRBD1 (6 bases). Germline values: CDR1 KGHDR, CDR2 SFDVKD. The CDR3 is 13 amino acids. V gave up 7 bases and J gave up 1 base, with 9 bases separating them. CDR3 protein: CATSEDRNTEAFF. DNA for the CDR3: TGTGCCACCAGCGAGGACAGGAACACTGAAGCTTTCTTT.

This chain links TRBV4-1 with TRBJ2-7, with a tentative D call TRBD1 (8 bases). With 4 bases removed from V and 2 bases from J, the gap between germline ends came to 15 bases. The germline gives CDR1 MGHRA, CDR2 YSYEKL. The CDR3 runs 15 residues. The CDR3 is CASSPRQGRAYEQYF. The CDR3 DNA sequence: TGCGCCAGCAGCCCGAGACAGGGGAGGGCCTACGAGCAGTACTTC.

The J gene is TRBJ1-2, the V gene TRBV28; possible D gene TRBD1, 6 bases. The CDR3 loop spans 15 amino acids. Trimming took off 5 bases at V and 3 bases at J, with 16 bases between the two ends. Looked up from germline, CDR1 is MDHEN and CDR2 is SYDVKM. CDR3 sequence (DNA): TGTGCCAGCAGTCCCCTCGCGGGGGGCGACTATGGCTACACCTTC. It yields the protein CASSPLAGGDYGYTF.

This sequence joins TRBV4-2 and TRBJ1-2; perhaps TRBD1 as D (6 bases). V lost 0 bases to trimming and J lost 4 bases, with 9 bases between them. In germline, CDR1 is LGHNA, CDR2 YNFKEQ. The CDR3 consists of 14 residues. The CDR3 sequence: CASSQEGGGYGYTF. In nucleotides, the CDR3 is TGTGCCAGCAGCCAAGAAGGGGGGGGCTATGGCTACACCTTC.

The rearrangement uses TRBV6-5 and TRBJ1-6; 8 nucleotides agree with TRBD1. Germline V gene sequence: CDR1 MNHEY, CDR2 SVGAGI. With 2 bases clipped from V and 9 bases from J, the junction kept 9 bases outside the gene matches. The CDR3 totals 16 residues. CDR3 sequence (DNA): TGTGCCAGCAGTTACCGAGGACAGGGTAGGAGTTCACCCCTCCACTTT. As protein: CASSYRGQGRSSPLHF.

The chain has TRBV9 and TRBJ1-3, with D perhaps matching TRBD1 (5 bases). V lost 4 bases and J 7 bases, leaving 12 bases between the germline ends. Germline values: CDR1 SGDLS, CDR2 YYNGEE. The CDR3 loop spans 13 amino acids. The CDR3 DNA reads TGTGCCAGCAGCCCCCACGGGGGGAACACCATATATTTT. It yields the protein CASSPHGGNTIYF. The whole variable domain, filled in from reference TRBV9 and TRBJ1-3, reads DSGVTQTPKHLITATGQRVTLRCSPRSGDLSVYWYQQSLDQGLQFLIQYYNGEERAKGNILERFSAQQFPDLHSELNLSSLELGDSALYFCASSPHGGNTIYFGEGSWLTVV.

This chain connects TRBV19 to TRBJ1-2; 7 bases agree with TRBD1. After removal of 5 bases from V and 1 base from J, the junction contained 7 bases not matched to a gene. The germline gives CDR1 LNHDA, CDR2 SQIVND (reference sequence). The CDR3 is made up of 15 amino acids. The CDR3, as DNA: TGTGCCAGTAGTCCGCGGGACAGTAGTAACTATGGCTACACCTTC. Protein product: CASSPRDSSNYGYTF.

The chain links TRBV4-1 to TRBJ2-3; possibly TRBD1 or TRBD2 for D (5 bases each). CDR3 size: 13 residues. V lost 1 base and J 5 bases, leaving 7 bases between the germline ends. Germline V gene lookup returns CDR1 MGHRA and CDR2 YSYEKL. CDR3 bases: TGCGCCAGCAGCCAAGTGGGACGAGATACGCAGTATTTT. Protein sequence: CASSQVGRDTQYF.

CDR3 nucleotide sequence: TGCAGTGCTATTCAGGACAGGGACTATGGCTACACCTTC. It codes for CSAIQDRDYGYTF. This chain links TRBV20-1 with TRBJ1-2, with 8 positions matching TRBD1. CDR1 and CDR2 (germline): DFQATT, SNEGSKA (reference sequence). There are 13 residues in the CDR3. V dropped 4 bases and J dropped 3; count of bases not matched to a gene: 4.

The chain employs TRBV5-1 and TRBJ2-7; D is possibly TRBD1 (5 bases). Trimming stripped 6 bases from V and 3 bases from J, with 22 bases between. The germline gives CDR1 SGHRS, CDR2 YFSETQ. The CDR3 totals 16 residues. The CDR3 is CASKKGQGYTLYEQYF. CDR3 nucleotides: TGCGCCAGCAAGAAGGGGCAGGGCTACACCCTCTACGAGCAGTACTTC.

The V and J genes are TRBV5-1 and TRBJ1-1; a weak D match, TRBD1 (6 bases). Trimming removed 3 bases from V and 1 base from J, with 16 bases in between. The CDR3 is made up of 16 amino acids. Germline values: CDR1 SGHRS, CDR2 YFSETQ. The CDR3 sequence: CASSSGARAENTEAFF. CDR3 DNA: TGCGCCAGCAGCTCGGGGGCACGGGCCGAGAACACTGAAGCTTTCTTT.

The rearrangement links TRBV6-1 to TRBJ2-3; 7 bases fit TRBD1. The V segment lost 8 bases and the J segment 1 base; nucleotides outside the gene matches: 6. The germline CDR1 and CDR2 sequences are MNHNS and SASEGT. The CDR3 loop spans 14 amino acids. CDR3 nucleotide sequence: TGTGCCAGCGGGCCGGGACAGCGCACAGATACGCAGTATTTT. Translating it yields CASGPGQRTDTQYF.

The CDR3 loop reads CASTWTGGSLLNTEAFF. In nucleotides, the CDR3 is TGTGCCAGTACTTGGACAGGGGGGTCCCTCTTGAACACTGAAGCTTTCTTT. The chain joins TRBV19 to TRBJ1-1; 10 bases line up with TRBD1. There are 17 residues in the CDR3. Germline lookup yields CDR1 LNHDA and CDR2 SQIVND (reference sequence). With V trimmed by 7 bases and J by 0 bases, 11 bases remained unmatched.